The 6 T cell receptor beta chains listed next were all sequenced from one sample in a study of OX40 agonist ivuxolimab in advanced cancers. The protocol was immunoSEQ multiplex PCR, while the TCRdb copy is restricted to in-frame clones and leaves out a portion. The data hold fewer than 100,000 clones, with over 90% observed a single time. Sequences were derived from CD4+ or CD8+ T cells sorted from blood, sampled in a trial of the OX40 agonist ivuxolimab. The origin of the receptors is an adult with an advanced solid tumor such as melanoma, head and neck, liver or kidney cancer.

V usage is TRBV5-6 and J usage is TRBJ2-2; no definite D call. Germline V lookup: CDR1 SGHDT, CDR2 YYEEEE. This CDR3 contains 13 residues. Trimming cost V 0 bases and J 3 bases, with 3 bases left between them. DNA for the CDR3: TGTGCCAGCAGCTTGGGAGACACCGGGGAGCTGTTTTTT. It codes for CASSLGDTGELFF.

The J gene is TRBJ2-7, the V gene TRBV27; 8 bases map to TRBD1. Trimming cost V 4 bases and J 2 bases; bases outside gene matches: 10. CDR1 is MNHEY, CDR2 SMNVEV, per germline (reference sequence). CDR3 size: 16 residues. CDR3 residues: CASSSGAGTGAYEQYF. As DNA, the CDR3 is TGTGCCAGCAGTTCCGGAGCCGGGACAGGAGCCTACGAGCAGTACTTC.

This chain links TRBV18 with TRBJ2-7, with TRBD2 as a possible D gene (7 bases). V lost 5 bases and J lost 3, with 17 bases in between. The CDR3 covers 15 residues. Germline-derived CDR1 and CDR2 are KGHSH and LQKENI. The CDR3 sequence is CASSWGAGADYEQYF. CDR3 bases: TGTGCCAGCTCATGGGGGGCGGGAGCTGACTACGAGCAGTACTTC.

The CDR3 spells CASSSRDSYNEQFF. In DNA, the CDR3 is TGTGCCAGCAGTTCCCGGGACTCTTACAATGAGCAGTTCTTC. The J gene is TRBJ2-1, the V gene TRBV28, with D possibly matching TRBD2 (6 bases). Trimming cost V 4 bases and J 4 bases, with 11 bases left between them. This CDR3 is built from 14 residues. CDR1 MDHEN and CDR2 SYDVKM come from the germline V gene.

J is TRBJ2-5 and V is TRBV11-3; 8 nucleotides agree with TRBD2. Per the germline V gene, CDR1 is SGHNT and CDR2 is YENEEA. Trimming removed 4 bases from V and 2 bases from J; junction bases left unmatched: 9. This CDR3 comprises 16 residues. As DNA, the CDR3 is TGTGCCAGCAGCTCCCGGCTTAGCGGGACACAAGAGACCCAGTACTTC. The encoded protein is CASSSRLSGTQETQYF. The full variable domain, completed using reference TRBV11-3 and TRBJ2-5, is EAGVVQSPRYKIIEKKQPVAFWCNPISGHNTLYWYLQNLGQGPELLIRYENEEAVDDSQLPKDRFSAERLKGVDSTLKIQPAELGDSAVYLCASSSRLSGTQETQYFGPGTRLLVL.

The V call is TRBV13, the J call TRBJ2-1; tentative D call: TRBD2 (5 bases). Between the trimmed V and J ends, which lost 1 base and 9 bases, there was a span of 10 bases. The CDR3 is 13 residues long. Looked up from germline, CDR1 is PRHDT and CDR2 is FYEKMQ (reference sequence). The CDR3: CASSLAGNGEQFF. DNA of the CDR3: TGTGCCAGCAGCTTAGCGGGAAATGGTGAGCAGTTCTTC. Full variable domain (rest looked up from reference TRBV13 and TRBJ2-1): AAGVIQSPRHLIKEKRETATLKCYPIPRHDTVYWYQQGPGQDPQFLISFYEKMQSDKGSIPDRFSAQQFSDYHSELNMSSLELGDSALYFCASSLAGNGEQFFGPGTRLTVL.